Presented here are 32 T cell receptor beta chains from one specimen sequenced in a study of cytomegalovirus exposure and HLA in healthy donors. The PCR made use of 60 Vbeta and 13 Jbeta primers. TCRdb's table, derived via immunoSEQ multiplex PCR, lists solely in-frame clones and lacks some. The sample has approximately 150,000 clones, around 80% seen once. Source material: PBMCs. The receptors here all came from a woman between 45 and 60 years old in good health and CMV-seropositive.

This clone showed up just once. V gene TRBV29-1 combines with J gene TRBJ1-2; weak D call: TRBD1 (5 bases). The CDR3 runs to 13 residues. Germline values: CDR1 SQVTM, CDR2 ANQGSEA. Deletions cut 5 bases from V and 5 bases from J, with 15 bases between. In DNA, the CDR3 is TGCAGCGTTAGGACGGGGACTAGATATGGCTACACCTTC. Residues: CSVRTGTRYGYTF.

This clone appeared once. The chain couples TRBV4-1 to TRBJ2-6; D gene uncertain. Germline V lookup: CDR1 MGHRA, CDR2 YSYEKL. This CDR3 has 17 residues. Trimming removed 1 base at V and 0 bases at J, with 10 bases between. The CDR3 here is CASSQGRASSGANVLTF. DNA of the CDR3: TGCGCCAGCAGCCAAGGTCGCGCCTCCTCTGGGGCCAACGTCCTGACTTTC.

The CDR3 nucleotides read TGTGCCAGCAGCAATAATCCAGGGGGCTATGGCTACACCTTC. Translated, it gives CASSNNPGGYGYTF. V is TRBV5-6 and J is TRBJ1-2; 7 positions agree with TRBD1. Germline CDR1 SGHDT, CDR2 YYEEEE. V lost 4 bases to trimming and J lost 4 bases; unmatched junction nucleotides: 7. The CDR3 loop spans 14 amino acids.

CDR3 DNA: TGTGCCAGCAGCCCGGGGACTGAAGCTTTCTTT. It yields the protein CASSPGTEAFF. The chain uses TRBV5-5 and TRBJ1-1; no clear D gene. With 4 bases removed from V and 5 bases from J, the gap between germline ends came to 6 bases. Germline CDR1 and CDR2: SGHKS and YYEKEE (reference sequence). This CDR3 has 11 amino acids.

The chain carries TRBV5-1 and TRBJ2-7; the D gene is possibly TRBD2 (5 bases). The CDR3 covers 13 residues. Germline assignment: CDR1 SGHRS and CDR2 YFSETQ. V lost 1 base to trimming and J lost 4 bases, with 9 bases between them. CDR3 in amino acids: CASSLRLNYEQYF. DNA for the CDR3: TGCGCCAGCAGCTTGAGACTAAATTACGAGCAGTACTTC.

The CDR3 protein is CAIESSGANVLTF. CDR3 nucleotides: TGTGCCATCGAGAGTTCCGGGGCCAACGTCCTGACTTTC. The genes are TRBV10-3 and TRBJ2-6; no firm D call. This CDR3 comprises 13 residues. Trimming cost V 8 bases and J 4 bases, with 9 bases left between them. CDR1 and CDR2 from the germline V gene are ENHRY and SYGVKD.

The sample holds a few counts of this clone. This chain links TRBV7-2 with TRBJ1-5; D is unclear. CDR3 size: 15 residues. With 1 base removed from V and 6 bases from J, the gap between germline ends came to 13 bases. Per the germline V gene, CDR1 is SGHTA and CDR2 is FQGNSA. CDR3 region: CASSLDSGDGQPQHF. The CDR3 DNA is TGTGCCAGCAGCTTAGACTCAGGCGATGGTCAGCCCCAGCATTTT. Drawing the rest from reference TRBV7-2 and TRBJ1-5, the complete variable domain is GAGVSQSPSNKVTEKGKDVELRCDPISGHTALYWYRQSLGQGLEFLIYFQGNSAPDKSGLPSDRFSAERTGGSVSTLTIQRTQQEDSAVYLCASSLDSGDGQPQHFGDGTRLSIL.

The chain employs TRBV30 and TRBJ2-3; D is ambiguous. The CDR3 length is 15 residues. With 4 bases removed from V and 2 bases from J, the gap between germline ends came to 16 bases. CDR1 and CDR2 from the germline V gene are GTSNPN and SVGIG (reference sequence). The CDR3 spells CAWKTYSTDTDTQYF. The CDR3 region has the DNA TGTGCCTGGAAGACTTATAGCACCGACACAGATACGCAGTATTTT.

J is TRBJ2-3 and V is TRBV4-2; 8 bases are a match to TRBD2. V shed 1 base and J 1 base; nucleotides not matched to a gene: 4. The CDR3 spans 16 residues. The germline CDR1 and CDR2 sequences are LGHNA and YNFKEQ. The CDR3 region has the DNA TGTGCCAGCAGCCAAGGGGTTAGCGGGGGCACAGATACGCAGTATTTT. It is translated as CASSQGVSGGTDTQYF.

In this sample, this clone turned up once. This chain uses TRBV30 with TRBJ1-4; TRBD1 agrees at 7 bases. CDR1 is GTSNPN, CDR2 SVGIG, per germline (reference sequence). The CDR3 is 13 amino acids. V shed 5 bases and J 4 bases; nucleotides not matched to a gene: 4. The CDR3 is CAWEGQLNEKLFF. The CDR3 DNA sequence: TGTGCCTGGGAGGGACAGCTTAATGAAAAACTGTTTTTT. The whole variable domain, remainder taken from reference TRBV30 and TRBJ1-4, is SQTIHQWPATLVQPVGSPLSLECTVEGTSNPNLYWYRQAAGRGLQLLFYSVGIGQISSEVPQNLSASRPQDRQFILSSKKLLLSDSGFYLCAWEGQLNEKLFFGSGTQLSVL.

This clone was counted between two and nine times. The V and J genes are TRBV4-1 and TRBJ1-6; 11 nucleotides align to TRBD1. The CDR3 extends over 18 amino acids. Per the germline V gene, CDR1 is MGHRA and CDR2 is YSYEKL. Trimming took 1 base from V and 8 from J; bases not matched to a gene: 10. CDR3 protein: CASSQVAGTGGFYSPLHF. In DNA form, the CDR3 reads TGCGCCAGCAGCCAAGTTGCCGGGACAGGGGGATTTTATTCACCCCTCCACTTT.

V is TRBV7-9 and J is TRBJ1-2; 11 nucleotides align to TRBD1. V was clipped by 8 bases and J by 3 bases; unmatched bases: 5. This CDR3 is built from 14 residues. Looked up from germline, CDR1 is SEHNR and CDR2 is FQNEAQ (reference sequence). In nucleotides, the CDR3 is TGTGCCAGCCGACGGGACAGGGGGTACTATGGCTACACCTTC. It codes for CASRRDRGYYGYTF.

CDR3 sequence: CASSPTTGARYNEQFF. The CDR3, as DNA: TGTGCCAGCAGCCCAACGACAGGGGCGAGGTACAATGAGCAGTTCTTC. J is TRBJ2-1 and V is TRBV7-3, with 8 bases matching TRBD1. CDR1 is SGHTA, CDR2 FQGTGA, per germline. J was trimmed by 4 bases and V by 5 bases; bases with no gene match: 10. The CDR3 covers 16 residues.

The rearrangement links TRBV5-1 to TRBJ2-1; 9 bases are shared with TRBD1. Germline V lookup: CDR1 SGHRS, CDR2 YFSETQ. The CDR3 runs 15 residues. V lost 1 base, J lost 4 bases, and 3 bases stayed unmatched. This chain's CDR3 is CASSLYRGRYNEQFF. The CDR3 bases are TGCGCCAGCAGCTTGTACAGGGGGCGATACAATGAGCAGTTCTTC. The full variable domain, its missing parts supplied by reference TRBV5-1 and TRBJ2-1, is KAGVTQTPRYLIKTRGQQVTLSCSPISGHRSVSWYQQTPGQGLQFLFEYFSETQRNKGNFPGRFSGRQFSNSRSEMNVSTLELGDSALYLCASSLYRGRYNEQFFGPGTRLTVL.

The rearrangement uses TRBV18 and TRBJ1-1; D uncertain. Germline CDR1 reads KGHSH; CDR2 reads LQKENI. V lost 5 bases, J lost 0 bases, and 13 bases lay in between. The CDR3 sequence is 15 residues long. CDR3 sequence: CASSNSIGVNTEAFF. CDR3 coding DNA: TGTGCCAGCTCAAATTCTATCGGGGTGAACACTGAAGCTTTCTTT.

The chain links TRBV28 to TRBJ1-5; TRBD1 might be the D (6 bases). The CDR3 is made up of 12 amino acids. CDR1 is MDHEN and CDR2 is SYDVKM in the germline V gene. Trimming took off 5 bases at V and 7 bases at J, with 9 bases between the two ends. This chain's CDR3 is CASSPGDQPQHF. The DNA of the CDR3 is TGTGCCAGCAGTCCAGGGGACCAGCCCCAGCATTTT.

The chain carries TRBV5-1 and TRBJ2-2; 9 bases align to TRBD1. The CDR3 is 16 residues long. Germline CDR1 reads SGHRS; CDR2 reads YFSETQ. The ends lost 0 bases at V and 1 base at J; junction bases unmatched: 1. The CDR3 DNA follows: TGCGCCAGCAGCTTGGGGGACAGGGAGAACACCGGGGAGCTGTTTTTT. Protein: CASSLGDRENTGELFF.

The gene calls are TRBV11-2 and TRBJ1-5, with TRBD1 as a possible D gene (6 bases). The germline V and J ends were trimmed by 2 bases and 0 bases, with 11 bases remaining between them. The length of the CDR3 is 16 residues. Per the germline V gene, CDR1 is SGHAT and CDR2 is FQNNGV. CDR3 amino acids: CASSLTGTDSNQPQHF. CDR3 DNA: TGTGCCAGCAGCTTAACAGGGACGGATAGCAATCAGCCCCAGCATTTT.

V and J are TRBV7-6 and TRBJ2-5, with D tentatively TRBD1 (5 bases). Germline CDR1 and CDR2: SGHVS and FNYEAQ. This CDR3 spans 15 amino acids. V was cut by 1 base and J by 6 bases, with 15 bases left in between. The CDR3 loop is CASSLESSAGQTQYF. In DNA, the CDR3 is TGTGCCAGCAGCTTAGAATCCTCCGCAGGGCAGACCCAGTACTTC.

The chain recombines TRBV4-1 with TRBJ2-4; 8 bases align to TRBD1. Germline values: CDR1 MGHRA, CDR2 YSYEKL. V lost 0 bases, J lost 6 bases, and 1 base stayed unmatched. The CDR3 extends over 14 amino acids. CDR3 sequence (DNA): TGCGCCAGCAGCCAAGAAGACAGGGGAAACATTCAGTACTTC. Its protein is CASSQEDRGNIQYF.

The rearrangement uses TRBV7-7 and TRBJ2-5; no clear D. Germline V CDR1 and CDR2: SSHAT, FNYEAQ (reference sequence). There are 15 residues in the CDR3. V was cut by 3 bases and J by 3 bases, with 14 bases left in between. The chain's CDR3 is CASSLNPRSEETQYF. The DNA for the CDR3 is TGTGCCAGCAGCTTGAATCCCCGGAGCGAAGAGACCCAGTACTTC.

This clone was picked up a small number of times. This chain joins TRBV7-8 and TRBJ2-1; D not certain. V lost 2 bases, J lost 6 bases, and 8 bases lay in between. CDR1 SGHVS and CDR2 FQNEAQ come from the germline V gene. The CDR3 is 13 residues long. Here the CDR3 reads CASSLRRVNEQFF. The CDR3 nucleotides read TGTGCCAGCAGCTTACGGAGAGTCAATGAGCAGTTCTTC.

This clone appeared a few times. CDR3 nucleotide sequence: TGTGCTAGTGGTTTGGAGGGGGATGAGCAGTTCTTC. Encoded protein: CASGLEGDEQFF. This chain connects TRBV12-5 to TRBJ2-1, with D perhaps TRBD1 (6 bases). The germline gives CDR1 LGHNT, CDR2 FRNRAP. The CDR3 extends over 12 amino acids. Trimming pared 1 base from V and 8 bases from J, leaving 6 bases between.

In this sample, this clone turned up once. The chain carries TRBV6-1 and TRBJ2-1, with D possibly matching TRBD2 (6 bases). V lost 6 bases to trimming and J lost 9 bases, with 21 bases between them. The CDR3 totals 15 residues. CDR1 is MNHNS and CDR2 is SASEGT in the germline V gene. The CDR3, as DNA: TGTGCCAGCAGGCCACCGGGACTTAAATATGGTGAGCAGTTCTTC. Translating it yields CASRPPGLKYGEQFF.

The CDR3 is CASSLGTGGSYEQYF. The CDR3 nucleotides read TGTGCCAGCAGCTTAGGAACAGGGGGGTCCTACGAGCAGTACTTC. The chain employs TRBV11-2 and TRBJ2-7, with 8 bases aligning to TRBD1. V trimming: 1 base; J trimming: 1 base; junction bases outside the gene matches: 3. Germline assignment: CDR1 SGHAT and CDR2 FQNNGV. The CDR3 loop spans 15 amino acids.

This clone was counted between two and nine times. This chain connects TRBV6-1 to TRBJ1-3; D ambiguous. Trimming cost V 4 bases and J 2 bases, with 15 bases left between them. The CDR3 contains 16 residues. Per germline, CDR1 MNHNS and CDR2 SASEGT. The CDR3 nucleotides read TGTGCCAGCAGTGTGGTAGGGTCCGGGACTGGAAACACCATATATTTT. Translation: CASSVVGSGTGNTIYF.

This clone was picked up a small number of times. This chain links TRBV2 with TRBJ1-4; D ambiguous. V was cut by 3 bases and J by 8 bases, with 10 bases left in between. This CDR3 spans 13 amino acids. Germline V gene sequence: CDR1 SNHLY, CDR2 FYNNEI. The CDR3 DNA reads as TGTGCCAGCAGTGATCCTCCTGCGGAAAAACTGTTTTTT. Its protein is CASSDPPAEKLFF.

The CDR3 here is CACGTSGGVSYNEQFF. CDR3 nucleotides: TGTGCCTGCGGGACTAGCGGGGGCGTCTCCTACAATGAGCAGTTCTTC. The chain carries TRBV30 and TRBJ2-1; 14 bases fit TRBD2. Germline V gene sequence: CDR1 GTSNPN, CDR2 SVGIG (reference sequence). V shed 6 bases, J shed 0 bases, and the junction held 4 bases outside the gene matches. The CDR3 extends over 16 amino acids.

J is TRBJ1-2 and V is TRBV7-2; D might be TRBD1 (5 bases). There are 13 residues in the CDR3. Per the germline V gene, CDR1 is SGHTA and CDR2 is FQGNSA. The V end was cut by 5 bases, the J end by 1 base, with 8 bases between. The CDR3 nucleotides read TGTGCCAGCAGCGTTGACAGTAACTATGGCTACACCTTC. Translated: CASSVDSNYGYTF.

The gene calls are TRBV5-1 and TRBJ2-5, with D tentatively TRBD2 (5 bases). Germline assignment: CDR1 SGHRS and CDR2 YFSETQ. The V gene lost 4 bases and the J gene lost 5 bases, with 12 bases spanning the gap. The CDR3 length is 13 residues. CDR3 loop: CASSPGPSETQYF. The CDR3 nucleotides are TGCGCCAGCAGCCCGGGCCCTAGCGAGACCCAGTACTTC.

J is TRBJ2-7 and V is TRBV2, with a possible D match to TRBD2 (6 bases). The germline gives CDR1 SNHLY, CDR2 FYNNEI. This CDR3 is built from 14 residues. The V end was cut by 6 bases, the J end by 2 bases, with 14 bases between. CDR3 nucleotides: TGTGCCAGCAGGCGGGACCGACTTCCCTACGAGCAGTACTTC. Translating it yields CASRRDRLPYEQYF.

CDR3 sequence: CASSAQTGTYEQYF. DNA of the CDR3: TGTGCCAGCAGTGCCCAGACAGGGACCTACGAGCAGTACTTC. V gene TRBV6-1 combines with J gene TRBJ2-5; TRBD1 agrees at 7 bases. The DNA matches TRBJ2-7 better at its end, which makes the J call doubtful. CDR3 length: 14 amino acids. Germline CDR1 is MNHNS and CDR2 is SASEGT.